Following are 22 T cell receptor beta chains from one sample sequenced in a study of shared clonotypes between healthy human individuals. Clones were read by immunoSEQ multiplex PCR, and TCRdb kept only the in-frame ones, dropping some. The table lists roughly 500,000 clones, almost 80% of them singletons, with around 12% in the top ten. Sequencing was carried out using PBMCs. All receptors come from a woman aged 40 to 50 in good health. Some clones in this sample may be carry-over from other donors' samples.

Concerning this clone: It may be a read error: a sequence one base away is much more abundant. The chain is built from TRBV30 and TRBJ2-7; possibly TRBD1 for D (5 bases). The CDR3 is 14 residues long. V was clipped by 1 base and J by 2 bases, with 12 bases between them. CDR1 and CDR2 from the germline V gene are GTSNPN and SVGIG (reference sequence). The CDR3 here is CAWSEGSITYEQYF. The CDR3 bases are TGTGCCTGGAGTGAGGGGTCAATCACCTACGAGCAGTACTTC.

This clone was observed a single time. The chain is built from TRBV6-1 and TRBJ1-2; D remains unclear. The V end was cut by 2 bases, the J end by 7 bases, with 11 bases between. The CDR3 consists of 13 residues. Germline assignment: CDR1 MNHNS and CDR2 SASEGT. The CDR3 DNA reads as TGTGCCAGCAGTGAAATGGGAGGTCCTGGCTACACCTTC. Its translation is CASSEMGGPGYTF.

This clone has a single count. The rearrangement joins TRBV7-8 to TRBJ2-3, with 11 bases that match TRBD2. The germline gives CDR1 SGHVS, CDR2 FQNEAQ. The ends lost 6 bases at V and 2 bases at J; junction bases unmatched: 4. CDR3 length: 15 residues. The DNA of the CDR3 is TGTGCCAGCAGGATTAGCGGGAGGGACACAGATACGCAGTATTTT. Its translation: CASRISGRDTDTQYF.

The V and J genes are TRBV5-1 and TRBJ2-7; D ambiguous. Per the germline V gene, CDR1 is SGHRS and CDR2 is YFSETQ. CDR3 size: 11 residues. V was trimmed by 0 bases and J by 5 bases, leaving 3 bases between them. DNA of the CDR3: TGCGCCAGCAGCTTGGTGGACGAGCAGTACTTC. Its protein product is CASSLVDEQYF. Full variable domain (remainder filled in from reference TRBV5-1 and TRBJ2-7): KAGVTQTPRYLIKTRGQQVTLSCSPISGHRSVSWYQQTPGQGLQFLFEYFSETQRNKGNFPGRFSGRQFSNSRSEMNVSTLELGDSALYLCASSLVDEQYFGPGTRLTVT.

V gene TRBV25-1 combines with J gene TRBJ1-4; tentatively, D is TRBD1 (5 bases). Germline V CDR1 and CDR2: MGHDK, SYGVNS. The CDR3 loop spans 14 amino acids. Trimming removed 1 base at V and 4 bases at J, with 7 bases between. In DNA, the CDR3 is TGTGCCAGCAGTGAATGGGACCATAATGAAAAACTGTTTTTT. It encodes CASSEWDHNEKLFF.

The V and J genes are TRBV9 and TRBJ2-5, with 9 bases aligning to TRBD1. CDR3 length: 18 residues. Losses at the gene ends were 0 bases for V and 2 bases for J; bases not matched to a gene: 11. Germline V gene lookup returns CDR1 SGDLS and CDR2 YYNGEE. The CDR3 loop is CASSVGLGTGMRQETQYF. CDR3 in DNA: TGTGCCAGCAGCGTAGGCTTAGGGACAGGGATGCGACAAGAGACCCAGTACTTC.

The CDR3 sequence is CASSFIQYTGELFF. CDR3 DNA sequence: TGTGCCAGCAGCTTCATTCAGTACACCGGGGAGCTGTTTTTT. The chain joins TRBV7-2 to TRBJ2-2, with unresolved D. V shed 3 bases and J shed 3 bases, with 8 bases lying between them. The CDR3 length is 14 residues. Germline CDR1 is SGHTA and CDR2 is FQGNSA.

This clone appeared a few times. V gene TRBV6-1 combines with J gene TRBJ2-7; possibly TRBD2 for D (7 bases). Germline V gene sequence: CDR1 MNHNS, CDR2 SASEGT. This CDR3 is built from 15 residues. The V end was cut by 1 base, the J end by 2 bases, with 12 bases between. CDR3: CASSEEGGGPYEQYF. CDR3 sequence (DNA): TGTGCCAGCAGTGAAGAAGGGGGAGGGCCCTACGAGCAGTACTTC.

Points on this clone: A read error may account for a junction end that differs from germline. CDR3 protein: CANSGYLQETQYF. The DNA of the CDR3 is TGTGCCAACAGCGGCTACCTACAAGAGACCCAGTACTTC. The chain links TRBV5-4 to TRBJ2-5; tentatively, D is TRBD2 (5 bases). Per germline, CDR1 SGHNT and CDR2 YYREEE (reference sequence). This CDR3 comprises 13 residues.

V usage is TRBV7-9 and J usage is TRBJ2-2, with 9 bases lining up with TRBD2. This CDR3 has 16 residues. The ends lost 4 bases at V and 4 bases at J; junction bases unmatched: 7. Germline lookup yields CDR1 SEHNR and CDR2 FQNEAQ (reference sequence). CDR3 sequence (DNA): TGTGCCAGCAGCTCGGGGGGGACTAGCAGCACCGGGGAGCTGTTTTTT. Amino acid sequence: CASSSGGTSSTGELFF.

The chain recombines TRBV4-3 with TRBJ2-1; TRBD1 matches at 7 bases. With 4 bases clipped from V and 5 bases from J, the junction kept 5 bases outside the gene matches. The CDR3 covers 14 residues. Germline V gene data show CDR1 as LGHNA and CDR2 as YSLEER. DNA of the CDR3: TGCGCCAGCAGCCGTGAGGGACAGCACAATGAGCAGTTCTTC. This codes for CASSREGQHNEQFF.

The V call is TRBV5-3, the J call TRBJ2-7; 7 bases are a match to TRBD1. TRBV5-3 is designated an ORF whose function remains uncertain. The V segment lost 7 bases and the J segment 0 bases; nucleotides outside the gene matches: 7. CDR3 length: 14 residues. In DNA form, the CDR3 reads TGTGCCAGAGGGAAGACAGGGAACTCCTACGAGCAGTACTTC. Translation: CARGKTGNSYEQYF.

The chain couples TRBV28 to TRBJ1-2; the D is unclear. The V gene's germline CDR1 is MDHEN and CDR2 SYDVKM. V lost 5 bases and J 0 bases, leaving 4 bases between the germline ends. CDR3 size: 12 residues. The CDR3 loop is CASSKTNYGYTF. CDR3 nucleotides: TGTGCCAGCAGTAAAACTAACTATGGCTACACCTTC.

The chain is built from TRBV30 and TRBJ2-5; 11 bases are a match to TRBD2. The CDR3 has 16 amino acids. CDR1 and CDR2 (germline): GTSNPN, SVGIG (reference sequence). The ends lost 3 bases at V and 1 base at J; junction bases unmatched: 7. This chain's CDR3 is CAWSTISGRGQETQYF. CDR3 coding DNA: TGTGCCTGGAGCACCATTAGCGGGAGGGGCCAAGAGACCCAGTACTTC. The full variable domain, its missing parts supplied by reference TRBV30 and TRBJ2-5, is SQTIHQWPATLVQPVGSPLSLECTVEGTSNPNLYWYRQAAGRGLQLLFYSVGIGQISSEVPQNLSASRPQDRQFILSSKKLLLSDSGFYLCAWSTISGRGQETQYFGPGTRLLVL.

This chain links TRBV5-1 with TRBJ2-6; D call uncertain. Germline CDR1 and CDR2: SGHRS and YFSETQ. V gave up 2 bases and J gave up 1 base, with 4 bases separating them. CDR3 size: 14 residues. The CDR3 DNA follows: TGCGCCAGCAGCTTTAGTTCTGGGGCCAACGTCCTGACTTTC. Encoded protein: CASSFSSGANVLTF.

This clone was counted between two and nine times. J is TRBJ1-1 and V is TRBV29-1; D not resolved. Germline CDR1 and CDR2: SQVTM and ANQGSEA. Trimming removed 4 bases from V and 1 base from J, with 10 bases in between. There are 13 residues in the CDR3. The CDR3 DNA reads as TGCAGCGTTGGAACAGAGAGGAACACTGAAGCTTTCTTT. Translation gives CSVGTERNTEAFF.

Comment on this clone: The sample carries other DNA sequences with the same CDR3. This sequence joins TRBV9 and TRBJ2-7; no firm D call. The CDR3 length is 14 residues. The germline gives CDR1 SGDLS, CDR2 YYNGEE. V gave up 0 bases and J gave up 2 bases, with 9 bases separating them. The CDR3 here is CASSVEPGPYEQYF. CDR3 DNA sequence: TGTGCCAGCAGCGTAGAACCAGGCCCCTACGAGCAGTACTTC.

This chain connects TRBV9 to TRBJ2-7, with TRBD1 identical over 7 bases. The CDR3 extends over 16 amino acids. Germline CDR1 SGDLS, CDR2 YYNGEE. The V and J ends lost 4 bases and 1 base, in that order; junction bases with no gene match: 11. CDR3 in DNA: TGTGCCAGCAGCCTTTCCGCCGGGACAGAATCCTACGAGCAGTACTTC. Translated, it gives CASSLSAGTESYEQYF.

J is TRBJ2-1 and V is TRBV5-1; D is unclear. CDR3 size: 15 residues. Germline values: CDR1 SGHRS, CDR2 YFSETQ. V was cut by 0 bases and J by 6 bases, with 13 bases left in between. The CDR3 DNA follows: TGCGCCAGCAGCTTGGACGGCAGATTACTCAATGAGCAGTTCTTC. It translates to CASSLDGRLLNEQFF.

This chain uses TRBV4-3 with TRBJ1-6; 7 nucleotides agree with TRBD1. Trimming at V came to 0 bases and at J to 16 bases, leaving 6 bases not matched to a gene. The CDR3 sequence is 13 residues long. Germline V gene sequence: CDR1 LGHNA, CDR2 YSLEER. CDR3 loop: CASSQDRRQGLHF. The CDR3 nucleotides are TGCGCCAGCAGCCAAGATCGCAGACAGGGACTCCACTTT.

CDR3 amino acids: CASSLGRDRGKNGYTF. For the CDR3, the DNA is TGTGCCAGCAGTTTGGGCCGGGACAGGGGGAAGAATGGCTACACCTTC. The rearrangement links TRBV28 to TRBJ1-2; 11 bases align to TRBD1. Germline V gives CDR1 MDHEN, CDR2 SYDVKM. V gave up 3 bases and J gave up 6 bases; unmatched junction bases: 9. This CDR3 contains 16 residues.

The CDR3 loop is CASSYSASGGTGELFF. The DNA of the CDR3 is TGTGCCAGCAGTTACTCGGCTAGCGGGGGCACCGGGGAGCTGTTTTTT. The gene calls are TRBV6-5 and TRBJ2-2; 10 nucleotides agree with TRBD2. Germline assignment: CDR1 MNHEY and CDR2 SVGAGI. Unmatched junction bases numbered 2, after V lost 0 bases and J lost 4 bases. The CDR3 length is 16 residues.